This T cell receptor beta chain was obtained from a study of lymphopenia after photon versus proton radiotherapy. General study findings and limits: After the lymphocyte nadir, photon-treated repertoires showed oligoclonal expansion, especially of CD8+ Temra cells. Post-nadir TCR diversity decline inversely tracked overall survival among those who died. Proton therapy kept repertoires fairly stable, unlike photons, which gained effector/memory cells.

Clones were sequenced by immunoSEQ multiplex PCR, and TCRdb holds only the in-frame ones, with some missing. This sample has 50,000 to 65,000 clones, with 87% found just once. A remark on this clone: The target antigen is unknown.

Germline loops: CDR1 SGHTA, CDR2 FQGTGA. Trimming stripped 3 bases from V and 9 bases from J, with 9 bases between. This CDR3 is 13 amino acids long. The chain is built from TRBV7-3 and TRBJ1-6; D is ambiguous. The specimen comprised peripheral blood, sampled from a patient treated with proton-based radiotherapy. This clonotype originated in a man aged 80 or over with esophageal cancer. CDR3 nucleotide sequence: TGTGCCAGCAGCTTGAGCCGGCGTTCACCCCTCCACTTT. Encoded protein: CASSLSRRSPLHF.